Listed here is a single TCR beta chain. This entry comes from a study of blood T cell repertoires in COVID-19. Study context: Specimens from acute and convalescent COVID-19 originated in the United States, Italy and Spain. The analysed material was cDNA or gDNA that came from T cells, B-cell-depleted T cells, or PBMCs.

Method: immunoSEQ multiplex PCR; TCRdb's copy keeps in-frame clones and lacks some. The sample lists a few hundred thousand clones, approximately 88% seen once, with around 12% in the top ten. The V end lost 3 bases, the J end lost 6 bases, and 14 bases lay between the germline ends. The CDR3 has 13 residues. Germline CDR1 is GTSNPN and CDR2 is SVGIG (reference sequence). Patients of the Seattle cohort, enrolled during active infection, were followed longitudinally. The chain links TRBV30 to TRBJ1-2; D is perhaps TRBD1 (6 bases). Sequenced: peripheral blood. This TCR was sampled from a woman aged 50 to 60 with COVID-19, enrolled during active disease. The CDR3 loop is CAWRDSRAHGYTF. The CDR3 DNA sequence: TGTGCCTGGAGGGACAGCAGGGCCCATGGCTACACCTTC.